These 24 T cell receptor beta chains originate from one sample sequenced in a study of T cells in women clearing cervical HPV infection (dated by TCRdb to 2016 to 2019). The library was made by the immunoSEQ multiplex PCR assay. In TCRdb, the immuneACCESS table is reduced to in-frame sequences with V and J assigned. These tables do not hold every clone; where another copy was compared, an unresolved V gene accounts for under half, and the others remain unexplained. The table for this sample shows under 35,000 clones. The ten most abundant clones make up 3.5% of the sample. Sequenced sample: blood buffy coat. Receptor source: a woman aged 18-69 years with a cervical HPV16 infection that either progressed to CIN3+ or cleared (not recorded which).

To note about this clone: Read sequence stops 3 residues before the CDR3 end, and the germline J gene provides the missing end. The chain carries TRBV5-3 and TRBJ2-1; 9 bases fit TRBD2. TRBV5-3 is sorted into the ORF group, with uncertain function. This CDR3 region has 15 residues. The V and J ends lost 2 bases and 7 bases, in that order; junction bases with no gene match: 7. This CDR3 reads CARSLGPAGGNEQFF. Incomplete CDR3 DNA: TGTGCCAGAAGCTTAGGACCAGCGGGAGGTAATGAG.

Details on this clone: The read terminates 3 residues before the CDR3 end, so the remaining end is supplied by the germline J gene. This chain connects TRBV6-1 to TRBJ2-7; TRBD2 is a possible D gene (5 bases). This CDR3 is built from 14 residues. V gave up 2 bases and J gave up 2 bases, with 10 bases separating them. Per the germline V gene, CDR1 is MNHNS and CDR2 is SASEGT. The CDR3: CASSELARTYEQYF. CDR3 DNA, as far as it was read: TGTGCCAGCAGTGAACTAGCTCGGACCTACGAG.

On this clone: The read ends 3 residues before the CDR3 terminus; that terminus is restored from the germline J gene. The gene calls are TRBV6-2 or TRBV6-3 and TRBJ1-1; TRBD1 agrees at 8 bases. The V segment lost 5 bases and the J segment 0 bases; nucleotides outside the gene matches: 2. Per germline, CDR1 MNHEY and CDR2 SVGEGT. CDR3 size: 14 residues. CDR3 DNA, as far as it was read: TGTGCCAGCAGTCGACAGGGGTTGAACACTGAA. Its protein product is CASSRQGLNTE. The full CDR3 protein reads CASSRQGLNTEAFF.

On this clone itself: The read stops 3 residues short of the end of the CDR3; the missing end is completed from the germline J gene. V usage is TRBV7-3 and J usage is TRBJ1-1, with a possible D match to TRBD1 (5 bases). Trimming removed 3 bases from V and 1 base from J, with 6 bases in between. The CDR3 consists of 13 residues. Germline CDR1 and CDR2: SGHTA and FQGTGA. The sequenced part of the CDR3 DNA is TGTGCCAGCAGCTTCAGGGAGAACACTGAA. It yields the protein CASSFRENTE. The full-length CDR3 reads as CASSFRENTEAFF.

Concerning this clone: The CDR3 goes on 3 residues after the read ends, and that part is filled in from the germline J gene. The chain employs TRBV16 and TRBJ2-7, with TRBD1 matching over 8 bases. The germline gives CDR1 KGHSY, CDR2 FQNENV. The V and J ends lost 0 bases and 5 bases, in that order; junction bases with no gene match: 6. The length of the CDR3 is 15 residues. The covered CDR3 bases are TGTGCCAGCAGCCAATCGTCCAGGGGGCCCAACGAG. Amino acid sequence: CASSQSSRGPNE. The complete CDR3 sequence is CASSQSSRGPNEQYF.

A word on this clone: The read ends 3 residues before the CDR3 terminus; that terminus is restored from the germline J gene. The chain has TRBV19 and TRBJ2-1; the match to TRBD2 covers 10 bases. The V gene's germline CDR1 is LNHDA and CDR2 SQIVND (reference sequence). V shed 1 base, J shed 6 bases, and the junction held 9 bases outside the gene matches. The CDR3 totals 17 residues. The CDR3 protein is CASSIVPLAGVINEQFF. The part of the CDR3 DNA that was read is TGTGCCAGTAGTATAGTTCCGCTAGCGGGAGTGATCAATGAG.

To note about this clone: From the germline J gene comes the end of the CDR3, since the read stops 3 residues before it. The V and J genes are TRBV5-5 and TRBJ2-3; a weak D match, TRBD2 (5 bases). The CDR3 is made up of 15 amino acids. CDR1 is SGHKS and CDR2 is YYEKEE in the germline V gene (reference sequence). V lost 1 base and J lost 8, with 17 bases in between. The CDR3: CASSLLGGLEGTQYF. CDR3 DNA (partial): TGTGCCAGCAGCTTGTTAGGCGGGCTTGAAGGTACG.

Concerning this clone itself: The CDR3 end falls 3 residues outside the read, so it is completed with the germline J gene. J is TRBJ1-3 and V is TRBV29-1; 10 bases are a match to TRBD1. The CDR3 loop spans 16 amino acids. The V and J ends lost 7 bases and 3 bases, in that order; junction bases with no gene match: 12. The germline CDR1 and CDR2 sequences are SQVTM and ANQGSEA. The CDR3 loop reads CSAPGVGTGVGNTIYF. The covered CDR3 bases are TGCAGCGCGCCCGGGGTAGGGACAGGGGTTGGAAACACC.

A remark on this clone: The observed sequence ends 3 residues before the CDR3 terminus, with the missing tail filled in from the germline J gene. The chain links TRBV5-4 to TRBJ2-7; no clear D. The V and J ends lost 4 bases and 0 bases respectively, with 14 bases between them. Germline CDR1 reads SGHNT; CDR2 reads YYREEE (reference sequence). The CDR3 runs to 15 residues. Here the CDR3 reads CASSPLGSGSYEQYF. CDR3 DNA (partial): TGTGCCAGCAGCCCCCTCGGGTCGGGCTCCTACGAG.

Note on this clone: The read comes to an end 3 residues before the CDR3 does, leaving the germline J gene to fill in the end. This chain connects TRBV5-1 to TRBJ2-6; 7 positions match TRBD1. This CDR3 contains 18 residues. V lost 0 bases and J lost 0; bases outside the gene matches: 6. The germline CDR1 and CDR2 sequences are SGHRS and YFSETQ. CDR3 in amino acids: CASSLGGTDYSGANVLTF. CDR3 DNA (partial): TGCGCCAGCAGCTTGGGAGGGACAGACTACTCTGGGGCCAACGTC. Filled out from reference TRBV5-1 and TRBJ2-6, the complete variable domain reads KAGVTQTPRYLIKTRGQQVTLSCSPISGHRSVSWYQQTPGQGLQFLFEYFSETQRNKGNFPGRFSGRQFSNSRSEMNVSTLELGDSALYLCASSLGGTDYSGANVLTFGAGSRLTVL.

Concerning this clone: An end of the junction differs from the germline gene, which may be a read error. The read terminates 3 residues ahead of where the CDR3 ends, so the germline J gene completes it. V usage is TRBV4-2 and J usage is TRBJ2-5, with 14 bases lining up with TRBD2. CDR1 is LGHNA, CDR2 YNFKEQ, per germline. CDR3 size: 16 residues. The CDR3 is CASSQGTSGRWETQYF. The sequenced part of the CDR3 DNA is TGCGCCAGCAGCCAAGGGACTAGCGGGAGATGGGAGACC.

Worth noting for this clone: The read comes to an end 3 residues before the CDR3 does, leaving the germline J gene to fill in the end. The rearrangement links TRBV4-1 to TRBJ2-7, with 7 bases lining up with TRBD1. The germline gives CDR1 MGHRA, CDR2 YSYEKL. Trimming removed 4 bases from V and 2 bases from J; junction bases left unmatched: 11. This CDR3 has 16 amino acids. The CDR3 bases that were read are TGCGCCAGCAGCCGCTTACCTGGACAGGTCACCTACGAG. As protein: CASSRLPGQVTYE. Given in full, the CDR3 is CASSRLPGQVTYEQYF.

Regarding this clone: The observed sequence ends 3 residues before the CDR3 terminus, with the missing tail filled in from the germline J gene. V usage is TRBV6-1 and J usage is TRBJ1-1; 7 bases match TRBD1. This CDR3 is built from 14 residues. V was pared by 4 bases and J by 4 bases, with 6 bases of the junction left unmatched. Germline CDR1 reads MNHNS; CDR2 reads SASEGT. The CDR3 spells CASSGHRGGTEAFF. CDR3 DNA (partial): TGTGCCAGCAGTGGGCACAGGGGAGGCACTGAA.

Note on this clone: The read stops 3 residues short of the end of the CDR3; the missing end is completed from the germline J gene. The chain joins TRBV29-1 to TRBJ2-7, with D maybe TRBD1 (5 bases). Germline loops: CDR1 SQVTM, CDR2 ANQGSEA. Between the trimmed V and J ends, which lost 3 bases and 3 bases, there was a span of 12 bases. This CDR3 spans 13 amino acids. CDR3 amino acids: CSVDKGFCYEQYF. The sequenced part of the CDR3 DNA is TGCAGCGTTGATAAGGGGTTTTGCTACGAG.

Comment on this clone: The CDR3 end lies 3 residues beyond the end of the read and is filled in from the germline J gene. The chain recombines TRBV20-1 with TRBJ2-5; D may be TRBD2 (5 bases). The V gene lost 2 bases and the J gene lost 3 bases, with 22 bases spanning the gap. The germline V gene has CDR1 DFQATT and CDR2 SNEGSKA (reference sequence). The CDR3 extends over 17 amino acids. The chain's CDR3 is CSARNTARVIVEETQYF. The CDR3 bases that were read are TGCAGTGCTAGAAACACGGCGAGGGTTATTGTGGAAGAGACC.

Points on this clone: The observed sequence ends 3 residues before the CDR3 terminus, with the missing tail filled in from the germline J gene. V is TRBV18 and J is TRBJ2-7; TRBD1 matches at 7 bases. The CDR3 totals 15 residues. Germline V gene data show CDR1 as KGHSH and CDR2 as LQKENI. Trimming removed 2 bases from V and 0 bases from J; junction bases left unmatched: 4. The DNA read from the CDR3 is TGTGCCAGCTCACCAGACAGGGCCTTCTCCTACGAG. Translated: CASSPDRAFSYE. The CDR3 in its entirety is CASSPDRAFSYEQYF.

For this clone: The CDR3 goes on 3 residues after the read ends, and that part is filled in from the germline J gene. V and J are TRBV7-2 and TRBJ1-5, with D perhaps TRBD1 (5 bases). Germline CDR1 is SGHTA and CDR2 is FQGNSA. This CDR3 region has 15 residues. Trimming took off 5 bases at V and 3 bases at J, with 14 bases between the two ends. The part of the CDR3 DNA that was read is TGTGCCAGCAGCCCAGATCGGGGGAACAATCAGCCC. Its translation is CASSPDRGNNQP. The CDR3 in its entirety is CASSPDRGNNQPQHF.

In the case of this clone: The read is 3 residues too short to cover the CDR3 end, so that end is filled in from the germline J gene. The V and J genes are TRBV19 and TRBJ1-5; the D is unclear. The germline gives CDR1 LNHDA, CDR2 SQIVND (reference sequence). The CDR3 length is 13 residues. Trimming took off 6 bases at V and 3 bases at J, with 9 bases between the two ends. The CDR3 DNA, read in part, is TGTGCCAGTAGCCATCAGGTCAATCAGCCC. Its protein product is CASSHQVNQP. The CDR3, in full, reads CASSHQVNQPQHF.

A note on this clone: The CDR3 end falls 3 residues outside the read, so it is completed with the germline J gene. This chain joins TRBV30 and TRBJ1-4; D may be TRBD1 (5 bases). Trimming took 1 base from V and 6 from J, leaving 18 bases between them. Germline-derived CDR1 and CDR2 are GTSNPN and SVGIG (reference sequence). The CDR3 covers 16 residues. The CDR3 spells CAWSETVGFRDEKLFF. CDR3 bases read: TGTGCCTGGAGTGAGACAGTCGGGTTTCGAGATGAAAAA.

On this clone: The CDR3 end lies 3 residues beyond the end of the read and is filled in from the germline J gene. The gene calls are TRBV10-3 and TRBJ2-1, with D maybe TRBD1 (5 bases). Germline V gives CDR1 ENHRY, CDR2 SYGVKD. This CDR3 region has 14 residues. V lost 8 bases and J lost 6, with 17 bases in between. The covered CDR3 bases are TGTGCCATCGGCGCCAGGGCCAGTGGCAATGAG. The encoded protein is CAIGARASGNE. The whole CDR3 region reads CAIGARASGNEQFF.

With regard to this clone: The read is 3 residues too short to cover the CDR3 end, so that end is filled in from the germline J gene. The chain combines TRBV29-1 with TRBJ2-7, with D possibly being TRBD1 (5 bases). Germline values: CDR1 SQVTM, CDR2 ANQGSEA. The CDR3 is 13 residues long. V gave up 4 bases and J gave up 2 bases, with 12 bases separating them. The sequenced part of the CDR3 DNA is TGCAGCGTTGGGGCAGGGCCCCCCTACGAG. Translated: CSVGAGPPYE. In full, the CDR3 is CSVGAGPPYEQYF.

CDR3 DNA (partial): TGTGCCTGGGGAAGACTAGTTACGGCAGATACG. Its protein product is CAWGRLVTADT. In full, the CDR3 reads CAWGRLVTADTQYF. V usage is TRBV30 and J usage is TRBJ2-3; possible D gene TRBD2, 6 bases. The CDR3 end lies 3 residues beyond the end of the read and is filled in from the germline J gene. This CDR3 has 14 residues. Looked up from germline, CDR1 is GTSNPN and CDR2 is SVGIG (reference sequence). V was cut by 5 bases and J by 4 bases, with 16 bases left in between.

A remark on this clone: The missing CDR3 end, 3 residues past where the read stops, is filled in from the germline J gene. The chain uses TRBV11-3 and TRBJ2-3, with D possibly TRBD2 on 5 matching bases. Trimming stripped 4 bases from V and 4 bases from J, with 12 bases between. The germline V gene encodes CDR1 SGHNT and CDR2 YENEEA. This CDR3 has 14 residues. The CDR3 DNA, read in part, is TGTGCCAGCAGCTCCGTCCGGGGTGCAGATACG. Residues: CASSSVRGADT. The full CDR3 protein is CASSSVRGADTQYF.

The part of the CDR3 DNA that was read is TGTGCCAGTAGTAATAGCGGGAGACACACAGATACC. Its translation is CASSNSGRHTDT. The entire CDR3 sequence reads CASSNSGRHTDTYTF. The chain employs TRBV19 and TRBJ1-2; D gene uncertain. The CDR3 is cut off 3 residues early in the read; its end comes from the germline J gene. Per the germline V gene, CDR1 is LNHDA and CDR2 is SQIVND (reference sequence). The CDR3 contains 15 residues.